This T cell receptor beta chain is from a study of cytomegalovirus exposure and HLA in healthy donors. The CDR3 is made up of 15 amino acids. V gave up 5 bases and J gave up 3 bases; unmatched junction bases: 10. CDR1 and CDR2 from the germline V gene are MDHEN and SYDVKM. Of note for this clone: The antigen is not known.

Broader study findings: In a later analysis, first-cohort TCR clusters were found to tend to co-occur in the 90 to 150 validation repertoires. Altogether, 150 to 200 TCR beta chains were recorded as cytomegalovirus-associated.

The repertoire was sequenced with immunoSEQ multiplex PCR; TCRdb's copy has only in-frame clones and lacks some. There are roughly 300,000 clones in the sample; about 90% occur only once, and 1% to 1.5% lies in the top ten. Sequenced input: PBMCs. This chain joins TRBV28 and TRBJ2-7, with 7 bases aligning to TRBD1. The sequence came from a woman in her twenties or thirties in good health and CMV-seropositive. The CDR3 is CASSPGTASSYEQYF. The CDR3 nucleotides read TGTGCCAGCAGTCCCGGGACAGCCTCAAGCTACGAGCAGTACTTC.